This TCR beta chain was sequenced in a study of T cells in Graves' hyperthyroidism and ophthalmopathy. For the study at large: Peripheral blood collection took place at initial diagnosis, before any treatment. Regarding the study as a whole: By a 13 V-J model, ophthalmopathy was set apart from stable hyperthyroidism. Most clonotypes that expanded in the thyroid above 0.001 also showed up in blood.

It was approximately 9.4 ml of fresh peripheral blood that supplied the PBMCs. This clonotype was seen a handful of times. The antigen is unknown. From RNA transcripts, TCR beta CDR3 regions were amplified. Primed by the HTBI set, a first-round RT-PCR was run on the TCR CDR3. TCRdb re-analysed the multiplex PCR reads in MiXCR, keeping a single row per CDR3 protein. The data hold fewer than 650,000 distinct CDR3 sequences, with roughly 14% observed a single time. With 6 bases clipped from V and 9 bases from J, the junction kept 11 bases outside the gene matches. The CDR3 sequence is 15 residues long. The receptor comes from a woman between 40 and 50 years old with Graves' ophthalmopathy. This rearrangement joins TRBV12-3 or TRBV12-4 to TRBJ1-6; 7 positions agree with TRBD1. The sample consisted of blood. CDR3 in DNA: TGTGCCAGCAGCCTTGACAGGGTACGAAGTTCACCCCTCCACTTT. Translated, it gives CASSLDRVRSSPLHF.